Reported below is one T cell receptor beta chain. Its antigen remains unidentified. CDR1 and CDR2 (germline): SGHNT, YENEEA. CDR3 size: 11 residues. V lost 4 bases, J lost 5 bases, and 6 bases lay in between. This sample is part of a study of long-term antiretroviral therapy in people with HIV. Samples were assayed with immunoSEQ v3.0 at survey level. Sequenced by immunoSEQ multiplex PCR; TCRdb stores in-frame clones only, minus some. The sample holds about 24,000 clones; 79% are singletons and the top ten take 10%. Notes on the study in general: Repertoire composition at all time points was dominated by clones that had expanded before ART.

The source was unsorted PBMCs, collected 1.2 years after starting antiretroviral therapy. The chain has TRBV11-3 and TRBJ2-7, with D unresolved. This receptor was taken from a woman aged 40 to 50 with HIV. As DNA, the CDR3 is TGTGCCAGCAGCTACGACCACGAGCAGTACTTC. This translates into CASSYDHEQYF.